This entry lists 12 T cell receptor beta chains sequenced from one sample in a study of blood T cell repertoires in COVID-19. Data came from immunoSEQ multiplex PCR; TCRdb stores just in-frame clones and leaves some out. The repertoire includes hundreds of thousands of clones, just under 90% of them detected once, and approximately 0.9% sits in the top ten. Input material: PBMCs or T cells enriched from blood (not recorded which). These receptors originate from a man aged 50-60 years who had been exposed to COVID-19.

This sequence joins TRBV5-1 and TRBJ2-6, with 12 bases that match TRBD1. The CDR3 spans 18 residues. Germline assignment: CDR1 SGHRS and CDR2 YFSETQ. V was clipped by 0 bases and J by 2 bases; unmatched bases: 3. The CDR3 spells CASSLAWDRGPGANVLTF. The DNA of the CDR3 is TGCGCCAGCAGCTTGGCCTGGGACAGGGGGCCTGGGGCCAACGTCCTGACTTTC.

The chain joins TRBV27 to TRBJ2-7; 15 bases fit TRBD2. With V trimmed by 2 bases and J by 3 bases, 8 bases remained unmatched. The CDR3 is 18 amino acids. Germline V lookup: CDR1 MNHEY, CDR2 SMNVEV (reference sequence). The CDR3 DNA reads as TGTGCCAGCAGTTTAAGTCCGGGACTAGCGGGGGGAGACTACGAGCAGTACTTC. Translated, it gives CASSLSPGLAGGDYEQYF.

The sample holds a few counts of this clone. This chain joins TRBV4-2 and TRBJ2-1; perhaps TRBD2 as D (5 bases). V was trimmed by 2 bases and J by 3 bases, leaving 8 bases between them. CDR1 and CDR2 from the germline V gene are LGHNA and YNFKEQ. The CDR3 runs to 14 residues. DNA for the CDR3: TGTGCCAGCAGCCAACTAGCTAACTACAATGAGCAGTTCTTC. It codes for CASSQLANYNEQFF.

This clone was seen only a few times. The chain has TRBV7-9 and TRBJ2-2; no clear D gene. V lost 2 bases and J 2 bases, leaving 3 bases between the germline ends. The CDR3 covers 13 residues. Per germline, CDR1 SEHNR and CDR2 FQNEAQ (reference sequence). In nucleotides, the CDR3 is TGTGCCAGCAGCTTATCAAACACCGGGGAGCTGTTTTTT. As protein: CASSLSNTGELFF.

This sequence joins TRBV7-6 and TRBJ2-1; 9 bases line up with TRBD1. CDR3 length: 14 amino acids. Per the germline V gene, CDR1 is SGHVS and CDR2 is FNYEAQ. Trimming took 1 base from V and 14 from J; bases not matched to a gene: 9. The chain's CDR3 is CASSLERDRVKEFF. CDR3 DNA sequence: TGTGCCAGCAGCTTAGAACGGGACAGGGTTAAGGAGTTCTTC. Looking up the rest from reference TRBV7-6 and TRBJ2-1 gives the full variable domain: GAGVSQSPRYKVTKRGQDVALRCDPISGHVSLYWYRQALGQGPEFLTYFNYEAQQDKSGLPNDRFSAERPEGSISTLTIQRTEQRDSAMYRCASSLERDRVKEFFGPGTRLTVL.

The chain is built from TRBV30 and TRBJ1-5, with a weak D call TRBD1 (5 bases). Germline V gene sequence: CDR1 GTSNPN, CDR2 SVGIG (reference sequence). This CDR3 has 12 residues. Trimming took 0 bases from V and 7 from J, leaving 7 bases between them. The chain's CDR3 is CAWSVGAQPQHF. The DNA for the CDR3 is TGTGCCTGGAGTGTAGGGGCCCAGCCCCAGCATTTT.

The rearrangement joins TRBV5-1 to TRBJ2-5; 12 positions agree with TRBD1. The CDR3 is 14 amino acids. V was clipped by 7 bases and J by 1 base; unmatched bases: 2. Germline V CDR1 and CDR2: SGHRS, YFSETQ. The CDR3 loop is CASQGQGAQETQYF. CDR3 sequence (DNA): TGCGCCAGCCAGGGACAGGGGGCCCAAGAGACCCAGTACTTC.

This clone was seen a few times. This chain links TRBV15 with TRBJ1-5; tentatively, D is TRBD1 (6 bases). The CDR3 spans 13 residues. Germline CDR1 LNHNV, CDR2 YYDKDF (reference sequence). The V and J ends lost 0 bases and 6 bases respectively, with 6 bases between them. The DNA for the CDR3 is TGTGCCACCAGCAGAGAAGGGGGTCAGCCCCAGCATTTT. It is translated as CATSREGGQPQHF. Full variable domain (outside the CDR3, taken from reference TRBV15 and TRBJ1-5): DAMVIQNPRYQVTQFGKPVTLSCSQTLNHNVMYWYQQKSSQAPKLLFHYYDKDFNNEADTPDNFQSRRPNTSFCFLDIRSPGLGDTAMYLCATSREGGQPQHFGDGTRLSIL.

This rearrangement joins TRBV6-5 to TRBJ2-3; the D gene is possibly TRBD2 (7 bases). The CDR3 extends over 14 amino acids. V lost 6 bases and J lost 8, with 18 bases in between. Germline values: CDR1 MNHEY, CDR2 SVGAGI. The CDR3 loop is CASSLDGLGGTQYF. The CDR3 bases are TGTGCCAGCAGCCTCGATGGACTAGGGGGTACGCAGTATTTT.

The rearrangement uses TRBV5-1 and TRBJ2-7; 12 nucleotides agree with TRBD1. Germline loops: CDR1 SGHRS, CDR2 YFSETQ. CDR3 length: 16 amino acids. Unmatched junction bases numbered 8, after V lost 4 bases and J lost 3 bases. The CDR3 region is CASSGRDRGRIYEQYV. The CDR3 DNA sequence: TGCGCCAGCAGCGGGCGGGACAGGGGGCGAATCTACGAGCAGTACGTC.

The chain couples TRBV9 to TRBJ1-5, with 9 nucleotides matching TRBD1. CDR3 length: 15 amino acids. CDR1 is SGDLS, CDR2 YYNGEE, per germline. With 0 bases clipped from V and 8 bases from J, the junction kept 6 bases outside the gene matches. The CDR3: CASSVAGTGFEPQHF. The CDR3 DNA sequence: TGTGCCAGCAGCGTAGCTGGGACAGGGTTTGAGCCCCAGCATTTT.

The V call is TRBV7-3, the J call TRBJ1-2; D may be TRBD1 (6 bases). Germline V gene data show CDR1 as SGHTA and CDR2 as FQGTGA. The CDR3 sequence is 13 residues long. V was pared by 5 bases and J by 7 bases, with 14 bases between. This CDR3 is CASSANSGAGYTF. The CDR3 DNA sequence: TGTGCCAGCAGCGCTAATTCAGGGGCTGGCTACACCTTC.